This T cell receptor (beta chain) was retrieved from a study of human thymus T cells. Concerning this clone: Its antigen is still unknown.

Study observations and caveats: Unrelated individuals were reported by related research to share highly overlapping thymic repertoires. Thymic and blood repertoires appeared to carry a bias in their V and J gene usage.

Resected material from corrective heart surgery provided the thymus tissue analysed. CDR3 size: 17 residues. With 8 bases clipped from V and 3 bases from J, the junction kept 13 bases outside the gene matches. Germline V gives CDR1 MDHEN, CDR2 SYDVKM. The assay was immunoSEQ multiplex PCR, and TCRdb's table has in-frame clones only and misses some. The data hold roughly 130,000 clones, with 90% to 95% observed a single time. The rearrangement joins TRBV28 to TRBJ1-1, with TRBD1 matching 12 bases. The receptor comes from a boy under two years old with a congenital heart defect but otherwise immunologically healthy. The source material was thymus tissue. The CDR3 loop reads CASHMGDRGLRDTEAFF. CDR3 DNA sequence: TGTGCCAGCCATATGGGGGACAGGGGGCTAAGGGACACTGAAGCTTTCTTT.